The 26 T cell receptor beta chains below were found in one sample sequenced in a study of cytomegalovirus exposure and HLA in healthy donors. The PCR employed 60 Vbeta primers together with 13 Jbeta primers. TCRdb's copy holds only in-frame clones and misses some; the assay was immunoSEQ multiplex PCR. This repertoire includes around 57,000 clones. What was sequenced was PBMCs. These receptor sequences come from a woman aged 45-65 years in good health and CMV-seropositive.

The chain couples TRBV9 to TRBJ2-1, with D perhaps matching TRBD1 (6 bases). The CDR3 loop spans 14 amino acids. The V gene lost 2 bases and the J gene lost 4 bases, with 10 bases spanning the gap. Looked up from germline, CDR1 is SGDLS and CDR2 is YYNGEE. The CDR3 DNA reads as TGTGCCAGCAGCGTCTTCACAGGGTACAATGAGCAGTTCTTC. Translating it yields CASSVFTGYNEQFF.

This chain connects TRBV2 to TRBJ2-1, with TRBD2 matching 8 bases. The V gene's germline CDR1 is SNHLY and CDR2 FYNNEI. This CDR3 region has 15 residues. The trim removed 4 bases at V and 4 bases at J, leaving 6 bases unmatched. The CDR3 DNA sequence: TGTGCCAGCAGTGGGTCGGGACTAGGTTACAATGAGCAGTTCTTC. Translated: CASSGSGLGYNEQFF.

The CDR3 reads CASKIDRVNTEAFF. DNA of the CDR3: TGTGCCAGCAAAATCGACAGGGTGAACACTGAAGCTTTCTTT. The V gene is TRBV11-2, the J gene TRBJ1-1, with 7 bases identical to TRBD1. The CDR3 is 14 residues long. Trimming at V came to 7 bases and at J to 0 bases, leaving 5 bases not matched to a gene. The germline gives CDR1 SGHAT, CDR2 FQNNGV.

The rearrangement links TRBV2 to TRBJ1-2, with D possibly TRBD1 on 5 matching bases. The V gene lost 3 bases and the J gene lost 6 bases, with 14 bases spanning the gap. CDR3 size: 14 residues. Looked up from germline, CDR1 is SNHLY and CDR2 is FYNNEI. For the CDR3, the DNA is TGTGCCAGCAGTGACGGTCAGGGCGGTGATGGCTACACCTTC. Translated: CASSDGQGGDGYTF.

The chain links TRBV13 to TRBJ1-4, with D hard to call. V was pared by 5 bases and J by 4 bases, with 11 bases between. The germline gives CDR1 PRHDT, CDR2 FYEKMQ (reference sequence). This CDR3 is built from 14 residues. CDR3 residues: CASSPRGYNEKLFF. In DNA form, the CDR3 reads TGTGCCAGCAGCCCCCGGGGATATAATGAAAAACTGTTTTTT.

The chain joins TRBV7-8 to TRBJ2-5; D not resolved. The J call may be in error: the DNA end matches TRBJ2-7 better. CDR3 length equals 13 residues. Germline CDR1 and CDR2: SGHVS and FQNEAQ. As DNA, the CDR3 is TGTGCCAGCAGCTTAGAACTACACTACGAGCAGTACTTC. This codes for CASSLELHYEQYF.

The chain joins TRBV15 to TRBJ2-2, with 7 bases matching TRBD1. The CDR3 consists of 15 residues. After removal of 3 bases from V and 6 bases from J, the junction contained 7 bases not matched to a gene. Germline lookup yields CDR1 LNHNV and CDR2 YYDKDF (reference sequence). In nucleotides, the CDR3 is TGTGCCACCAGCAGGATCGACAGGGTGGCCGGGGAGCTGTTTTTT. Translating gives CATSRIDRVAGELFF.

This chain joins TRBV5-1 and TRBJ2-1; D not certain. CDR3 length: 13 amino acids. Per the germline V gene, CDR1 is SGHRS and CDR2 is YFSETQ. Trimming took 7 bases from V and 5 from J, leaving 13 bases between them. CDR3 region: CASGFEADNEQFF. The CDR3 nucleotides are TGCGCCAGCGGGTTTGAGGCCGACAATGAGCAGTTCTTC.

The chain carries TRBV28 and TRBJ2-7; 11 nucleotides match TRBD2. The ends lost 4 bases at V and 10 bases at J; junction bases unmatched: 9. The CDR3 is 14 amino acids. The germline V gene has CDR1 MDHEN and CDR2 SYDVKM. For the CDR3, the DNA is TGTGCCAGCAGTTCGAATATAGCGGGAGGGGTACAGTACTTC. Translated, it gives CASSSNIAGGVQYF.

In DNA, the CDR3 is TGTGCCAGCAGCTATTTAGGTGGCGGGACAGCGAGCACAGATACGCAGTATTTT. Encoded protein: CASSYLGGGTASTDTQYF. The chain employs TRBV7-9 and TRBJ2-3, with D possibly being TRBD1 (7 bases). Trimming cost V 4 bases and J 0 bases, with 20 bases left between them. The CDR3 spans 18 residues. The germline CDR1 and CDR2 sequences are SEHNR and FQNEAQ (reference sequence).

The gene calls are TRBV30 and TRBJ1-5, with 8 nucleotides matching TRBD1. Germline V CDR1 and CDR2: GTSNPN, SVGIG (reference sequence). The CDR3 is 13 residues long. The ends lost 5 bases at V and 2 bases at J; junction bases unmatched: 2. The CDR3 reads CAWDRGGNQPQHF. As DNA, the CDR3 is TGTGCCTGGGACAGGGGCGGCAATCAGCCCCAGCATTTT.

The CDR3 reads CASSWGTTGAYEQYF. The DNA for the CDR3 is TGTGCCAGCAGTTGGGGAACGACAGGGGCCTACGAGCAGTACTTC. The chain has TRBV27 and TRBJ2-7; TRBD1 matches at 8 bases. V trimming: 4 bases; J trimming: 2 bases; junction bases outside the gene matches: 7. CDR3 length equals 15 residues. CDR1 MNHEY and CDR2 SMNVEV come from the germline V gene (reference sequence).

The CDR3 is CASSPLDRVNYGYTF. The CDR3 DNA is TGTGCCAGCTCACCCTTGGACAGGGTCAACTATGGCTACACCTTC. The chain uses TRBV18 and TRBJ1-2, with 8 bases matching TRBD1. The CDR3 covers 15 residues. The V and J ends lost 3 bases and 2 bases, in that order; junction bases with no gene match: 5. The V gene's germline CDR1 is KGHSH and CDR2 LQKENI.

This sequence joins TRBV28 and TRBJ2-1; a weak D match, TRBD1 (6 bases). The CDR3 length is 12 residues. Germline loops: CDR1 MDHEN, CDR2 SYDVKM. Trimming pared 6 bases from V and 12 bases from J, leaving 15 bases between. CDR3 sequence: CASRSEGDGQFF. CDR3 DNA sequence: TGTGCCAGCAGGAGCGAGGGGGACGGGCAGTTCTTC.

The rearrangement uses TRBV5-1 and TRBJ1-3; D gene unclear. CDR1 is SGHRS, CDR2 YFSETQ, per germline. CDR3 length equals 15 residues. V shed 1 base and J shed 4 bases, with 12 bases lying between them. The CDR3 spells CASSLYEWAGNTIYF. As DNA, the CDR3 is TGCGCCAGCAGCTTGTATGAGTGGGCCGGAAACACCATATATTTT.

V and J are TRBV6-5 and TRBJ1-2; D is perhaps TRBD1 (5 bases). CDR3 length equals 15 residues. Per the germline V gene, CDR1 is MNHEY and CDR2 is SVGAGI. Between the trimmed V and J ends, which lost 0 bases and 3 bases, there was a span of 11 bases. DNA of the CDR3: TGTGCCAGCAGTTACTCGACAGAAGACTACTATGGCTACACCTTC. It yields the protein CASSYSTEDYYGYTF.

The V call is TRBV1, the J call TRBJ1-6. TRBV1 is a recognized pseudogene. CDR3 length: 11 residues. CDR3 residues: CTTSGGSPLHF. The CDR3 nucleotides are TGCACCACCTCCGGGGGATCACCCCTCCACTTT.

The chain combines TRBV11-2 with TRBJ2-1; 15 bases are shared with TRBD2. After removal of 6 bases from V and 10 bases from J, the junction contained 7 bases not matched to a gene. CDR3 length: 15 residues. CDR1 is SGHAT and CDR2 is FQNNGV in the germline V gene. In nucleotides, the CDR3 is TGTGCCAGCAGTCCCGGACTAGCGGGGGGGACGGAGCAGTTCTTC. Translated: CASSPGLAGGTEQFF.

V is TRBV10-3 and J is TRBJ2-5; D is ambiguous. The germline V gene has CDR1 ENHRY and CDR2 SYGVKD. This CDR3 contains 14 residues. V was trimmed by 0 bases and J by 2 bases, leaving 7 bases between them. In DNA, the CDR3 is TGTGCCATCAGTGAGTCGAACAGACAAGAGACCCAGTACTTC. Its translation: CAISESNRQETQYF.

The CDR3 loop reads CASSPGGSYGYTF. The CDR3, as DNA: TGTGCCAGCTCTCCAGGGGGCAGCTATGGCTACACCTTC. The V and J genes are TRBV7-9 and TRBJ1-2; 8 bases are shared with TRBD1. This CDR3 spans 13 amino acids. V gave up 8 bases and J gave up 4 bases; unmatched junction bases: 6. CDR1 and CDR2 from the germline V gene are SEHNR and FQNEAQ (reference sequence).

The chain recombines TRBV14 with TRBJ2-1; perhaps TRBD2 as D (6 bases). CDR1 and CDR2 (germline): SGHDN, FVKESK. This CDR3 is built from 13 residues. V was clipped by 8 bases and J by 7 bases, with 15 bases between them. The CDR3 region is CASLRLGTNEQFF. CDR3 nucleotides: TGTGCCAGCCTCCGACTAGGTACGAATGAGCAGTTCTTC.

V gene TRBV28 combines with J gene TRBJ2-7; D might be TRBD1 (6 bases). CDR3 size: 14 residues. Germline values: CDR1 MDHEN, CDR2 SYDVKM. The V gene lost 6 bases and the J gene lost 2 bases, with 14 bases spanning the gap. The CDR3 nucleotides are TGTGCCAGCAGGAGTCTCTCAGGGGCCTACGAGCAGTACTTC. Amino acids: CASRSLSGAYEQYF.

This chain links TRBV10-1 with TRBJ2-2, with D hard to call. Germline-derived CDR1 and CDR2 are WNHNN and SYGVQD (reference sequence). The CDR3 spans 15 residues. Trimming stripped 4 bases from V and 0 bases from J, with 9 bases between. The CDR3, as DNA: TGCGCCAGCAGTGGCGGATTTGCGAACACCGGGGAGCTGTTTTTT. It translates to CASSGGFANTGELFF.

The rearrangement joins TRBV7-2 to TRBJ1-2, with 9 positions matching TRBD1. This CDR3 has 14 amino acids. Germline assignment: CDR1 SGHTA and CDR2 FQGNSA. Trimming cost V 5 bases and J 8 bases; bases outside gene matches: 9. The CDR3 region is CASSTRQGGFGYTF. The CDR3 DNA follows: TGTGCCAGCAGCACCCGACAGGGGGGTTTCGGCTACACCTTC.

The genes are TRBV30 and TRBJ2-5; the D gene is possibly TRBD2 (6 bases). The CDR3 loop spans 13 amino acids. CDR1 and CDR2 (germline): GTSNPN, SVGIG (reference sequence). Trimming removed 5 bases at V and 4 bases at J, with 14 bases between. As DNA, the CDR3 is TGTGCCTGGGCTTCGGGACTCGTAGAGACCCAGTACTTC. It encodes CAWASGLVETQYF.

As to this clone: The junction and the germline gene differ at one end; a read error may be behind it. V usage is TRBV13 and J usage is TRBJ2-7, with 10 positions matching TRBD2. Germline loops: CDR1 PRHDT, CDR2 FYEKMQ (reference sequence). This CDR3 contains 12 residues. The CDR3 region is CASSPFTSGEDF. CDR3 DNA: TGTGCCAGCAGTCCATTCACTAGCGGGGAGGACTTC.